This entry lists 25 T cell receptor beta chains sequenced from one sample in a study of T cells in women clearing cervical HPV infection. Sequencing used immunoSEQ multiplex PCR; TCRdb keeps in-frame clones, though not all of them. Across about 33,000 clones, the top ten clones capture roughly 3.7% of the sample. The source material was blood buffy coat. Receptors were obtained from a woman aged 18-69 years with a cervical HPV16 infection that either progressed to CIN3+ or cleared (not recorded which).

Details on this clone: At one of its ends the junction is not consistent with the germline gene, which may arise from a read error. With the read ending 3 residues before the CDR3 end, the germline J gene is used to fill in that end. V usage is TRBV4-2 and J usage is TRBJ1-1; the match to TRBD1 covers 7 bases. The length of the CDR3 is 16 residues. Looked up from germline, CDR1 is LGHNA and CDR2 is YNFKEQ. The CDR3 bases that were read are TGCGCCAGCAGCCACCTACTGACAGGGCTGAACACTGAA. Translated: CASSHLLTGLNTE. The full CDR3 protein reads CASSHLLTGLNTEAFF.

Comments on this clone: The CDR3 goes on 3 residues after the read ends, and that part is filled in from the germline J gene. V gene TRBV12-5 combines with J gene TRBJ1-2; the match to TRBD1 covers 8 bases. The CDR3 spans 13 residues. Germline assignment: CDR1 LGHNT and CDR2 FRNRAP. Partial CDR3 DNA: TGTGCTTGGGACCAGGACAGGGTAGGCGGC. Translating it yields CAWDQDRVGG. The full CDR3 is CAWDQDRVGGYTF.

As concerns this clone: The read finishes 3 residues shy of the CDR3 end, and the germline J gene is used to complete it. The chain links TRBV5-1 to TRBJ2-1; D is uncertain. Per germline, CDR1 SGHRS and CDR2 YFSETQ. V lost 0 bases to trimming and J lost 2 bases, with 9 bases between them. This CDR3 contains 15 residues. The part of the CDR3 DNA that was read is TGCGCCAGCAGCTTGGAGATAGGGCCCTACAATGAG. This gives the protein CASSLEIGPYNE. Given in full, the CDR3 is CASSLEIGPYNEQFF. The full variable domain, with the rest looked up from reference TRBV5-1 and TRBJ2-1, is KAGVTQTPRYLIKTRGQQVTLSCSPISGHRSVSWYQQTPGQGLQFLFEYFSETQRNKGNFPGRFSGRQFSNSRSEMNVSTLELGDSALYLCASSLEIGPYNEQFFGPGTRLTVL.

Concerning this clone itself: With the read ending 3 residues before the CDR3 end, the germline J gene is used to fill in that end. The gene calls are TRBV2 and TRBJ2-1, with D uncertain. Germline lookup yields CDR1 SNHLY and CDR2 FYNNEI. V was pared by 3 bases and J by 0 bases, with 9 bases between. This CDR3 comprises 15 residues. This CDR3 reads CASSDEQNSYNEQFF. Incomplete CDR3 DNA: TGTGCCAGCAGTGACGAGCAAAACTCCTACAATGAG.

Concerning this clone: The read falls 3 residues short of the CDR3 end, and the missing part is taken from the germline J gene. The chain employs TRBV6-1 and TRBJ2-5, with 14 bases identical to TRBD2. From germline, CDR1 is MNHNS and CDR2 SASEGT. The CDR3 loop spans 15 amino acids. The junction had 0 bases not matched to a gene; V was cut back by 4 bases and J by 2 bases. The CDR3 bases that were read are TGTGCCAGCAGTGGACTAGCGGGGGGGCAAGAGACC. Amino acid sequence: CASSGLAGGQET. The CDR3 in its entirety is CASSGLAGGQETQYF.

About this clone: The sequence runs out 3 residues before the end of the CDR3; the remainder is reconstructed from the germline J gene. The chain employs TRBV13 and TRBJ2-5; D possibly corresponds to TRBD2 (6 bases). With 5 bases removed from V and 4 bases from J, the gap between germline ends came to 17 bases. This CDR3 comprises 15 residues. Germline lookup yields CDR1 PRHDT and CDR2 FYEKMQ (reference sequence). CDR3 protein: CASSHLKGGPETQYF. Incomplete CDR3 DNA: TGTGCCAGCAGCCACCTGAAAGGAGGGCCAGAGACC.

With respect to this clone: The CDR3 end is not reached by the read, which stops 3 residues before it; the germline J gene fills it in. The chain joins TRBV4-2 to TRBJ2-7; 7 nucleotides match TRBD1. Germline-derived CDR1 and CDR2 are LGHNA and YNFKEQ. The CDR3 has 15 residues. V lost 5 bases, J lost 3 bases, and 10 bases stayed unmatched. The CDR3 reads CASSDRQGTNYEQYF. CDR3 DNA (partial): TGTGCCAGCAGCGACCGACAGGGAACAAACTACGAG.

In the case of this clone: The CDR3 goes on 3 residues after the read ends, and that part is filled in from the germline J gene. V gene TRBV7-9 combines with J gene TRBJ1-1; D is uncertain. Germline-derived CDR1 and CDR2 are SEHNR and FQNEAQ (reference sequence). V lost 5 bases and J 0 bases, leaving 10 bases between the germline ends. The CDR3 covers 14 residues. Incomplete CDR3 DNA: TGTGCCAGCAGCCGCAGTGGCATGAACACTGAA. This gives the protein CASSRSGMNTE. The complete CDR3 sequence is CASSRSGMNTEAFF.

As concerns this clone: The read terminates 3 residues before the CDR3 end, so the remaining end is supplied by the germline J gene. In the same sample, other DNA sequences code for this CDR3. V and J are TRBV7-8 and TRBJ2-7; TRBD2 aligns across 14 bases. Germline CDR1 reads SGHVS; CDR2 reads FQNEAQ. The CDR3 consists of 16 residues. The V segment lost 3 bases and the J segment 1 base; nucleotides outside the gene matches: 2. CDR3 in amino acids: CASSLGTSGSSYEQYF. CDR3 bases read: TGTGCCAGCAGCTTGGGGACTAGCGGGAGTTCCTACGAG.

Turning to this clone: The CDR3 extends 3 residues past the end of the read, so its final part is completed from the germline J gene. The chain couples TRBV19 to TRBJ2-5, with D perhaps TRBD1 (6 bases). The germline gives CDR1 LNHDA, CDR2 SQIVND (reference sequence). The V end lost 6 bases, the J end lost 1 base, and 12 bases lay between the germline ends. CDR3 length: 14 residues. CDR3 region: CASSSRQAQETQYF. Partial CDR3 DNA: TGTGCCAGTAGCTCTCGACAGGCCCAAGAGACC.

A note on this clone: The CDR3 end lies 3 residues beyond the end of the read and is filled in from the germline J gene. The V call is TRBV19, the J call TRBJ2-2, with 7 nucleotides matching TRBD1. Trimming took 0 bases from V and 7 from J; bases not matched to a gene: 8. From germline, CDR1 is LNHDA and CDR2 SQIVND (reference sequence). The CDR3 has 16 amino acids. The DNA read from the CDR3 is TGTGCCAGTAGTATAGAAGGACAGGTCAGGAACGGGGAG. It yields the protein CASSIEGQVRNGE. In full, the CDR3 is CASSIEGQVRNGELFF.

As to this clone: The CDR3 extends 3 residues past the end of the read, so its final part is completed from the germline J gene. The rearrangement uses TRBV19 and TRBJ2-1; no firm D call. The CDR3 is made up of 14 amino acids. V shed 0 bases and J shed 9 bases, with 12 bases lying between them. In germline, CDR1 is LNHDA, CDR2 SQIVND (reference sequence). The DNA read from the CDR3 is TGTGCCAGTAGTATAGACCGAACTACCCCTGAG. Translation: CASSIDRTTPE. The CDR3 as a whole reads CASSIDRTTPEQFF.

As to this clone: Read sequence stops 3 residues before the CDR3 end, and the germline J gene provides the missing end. The V and J genes are TRBV19 and TRBJ1-5; D is unclear. Trimming removed 5 bases from V and 0 bases from J, with 11 bases in between. In germline, CDR1 is LNHDA, CDR2 SQIVND (reference sequence). The CDR3 loop spans 15 amino acids. CDR3 DNA (partial): TGTGCCAGTAGTGTGACACCGTATAGCAATCAGCCC. Its translation is CASSVTPYSNQP. The complete CDR3 sequence is CASSVTPYSNQPQHF. The entire variable domain, with the rest obtained from reference TRBV19 and TRBJ1-5, is as follows: DGGITQSPKYLFRKEGQNVTLSCEQNLNHDAMYWYRQDPGQGLRLIYYSQIVNDFQKGDIAEGYSVSREKKESFPLTVTSAQKNPTAFYLCASSVTPYSNQPQHFGDGTRLSIL.

With respect to this clone: The read finishes 3 residues shy of the CDR3 end, and the germline J gene is used to complete it. This chain uses TRBV19 with TRBJ2-2; 8 positions agree with TRBD1. The germline V gene has CDR1 LNHDA and CDR2 SQIVND (reference sequence). The CDR3 loop spans 15 amino acids. The V gene end was trimmed by 6 bases and the J gene end by 0 bases; junction bases not matched to a gene: 3. CDR3 region: CASRPGGANTGELFF. The sequenced part of the CDR3 DNA is TGTGCCAGTAGACCAGGGGGCGCGAACACCGGGGAG.

Concerning this clone itself: The read gets to within 3 residues of the CDR3 end, and the germline J gene fills in the rest. The chain has TRBV11-2 and TRBJ1-6, with 8 bases identical to TRBD1. CDR3 length: 14 amino acids. From germline, CDR1 is SGHAT and CDR2 FQNNGV. J lost 8 bases, V lost 8 bases, and 8 bases had no gene match. The sequenced CDR3 bases are TGTGCCAGCCAAGTCGGACAGGGTTATTCACCC. Amino acid sequence: CASQVGQGYSP. Given in full, the CDR3 is CASQVGQGYSPLHF.

On this clone: The CDR3 end lies 3 residues beyond the end of the read and is filled in from the germline J gene. This chain joins TRBV10-1 and TRBJ2-2; the match to TRBD1 covers 10 bases. Trimming removed 11 bases from V and 3 bases from J; junction bases left unmatched: 9. This CDR3 has 15 amino acids. From germline, CDR1 is WNHNN and CDR2 SYGVQD (reference sequence). CDR3 sequence: CAGFRDRGYTGELFF. The part of the CDR3 DNA that was read is TGCGCCGGATTCCGGGACAGGGGTTACACCGGGGAG.

Remarks on this clone: The CDR3 end is not reached by the read, which stops 3 residues before it; the germline J gene fills it in. The chain couples TRBV6-1 to TRBJ2-5; D call uncertain. The CDR3 length is 15 residues. Trimming cost V 1 base and J 4 bases, with 13 bases left between them. Germline loops: CDR1 MNHNS, CDR2 SASEGT. CDR3: CASSEGYGSRETQYF. The sequenced part of the CDR3 DNA is TGTGCCAGCAGTGAAGGGTATGGTAGTAGAGAGACC.

Turning to this clone: The CDR3 end falls 3 residues outside the read, so it is completed with the germline J gene. This chain joins TRBV2 and TRBJ1-5; a weak D match, TRBD1 (5 bases). The CDR3 runs 18 residues. V was cut by 5 bases and J by 2 bases, with 22 bases left in between. CDR1 and CDR2 (germline): SNHLY, FYNNEI. The CDR3 is CASSSKRGFEVGNQPQHF. CDR3 bases read: TGTGCCAGCAGTTCCAAACGGGGGTTTGAGGTAGGCAATCAGCCC. Supplemented by reference TRBV2 and TRBJ1-5, the full variable domain reads EPEVTQTPSHQVTQMGQEVILRCVPISNHLYFYWYRQILGQKVEFLVSFYNNEISEKSEIFDDQFSVERPDGSNFTLKIRSTKLEDSAMYFCASSSKRGFEVGNQPQHFGDGTRLSIL.

With regard to this clone: The CDR3 is cut off 3 residues early in the read; its end comes from the germline J gene. This chain connects TRBV29-1 to TRBJ2-1, with 7 bases lining up with TRBD2. CDR3 length equals 15 residues. Germline V gene sequence: CDR1 SQVTM, CDR2 ANQGSEA. The junction had 9 bases not matched to a gene; V was cut back by 7 bases and J by 0 bases. This CDR3 reads CSGAPAGSSYNEQFF. The DNA read from the CDR3 is TGCAGCGGAGCCCCAGCGGGGAGCTCCTACAATGAG.

In the case of this clone: With the read ending 3 residues before the CDR3 end, the germline J gene is used to fill in that end. The chain links TRBV6-1 to TRBJ2-5, with D maybe TRBD2 (7 bases). This CDR3 has 15 residues. Between the trimmed V and J ends, which lost 1 base and 5 bases, there was a span of 14 bases. The germline CDR1 and CDR2 sequences are MNHNS and SASEGT. CDR3 loop: CASSEGGGGHETQYF. The sequenced part of the CDR3 DNA is TGTGCCAGCAGTGAAGGAGGGGGAGGGCACGAGACC.

In regard to this clone: The CDR3 extends 3 residues past the end of the read, so its final part is completed from the germline J gene. The rearrangement links TRBV18 to TRBJ1-5, with D unresolved. Germline assignment: CDR1 KGHSH and CDR2 LQKENI. The CDR3 extends over 15 amino acids. V was pared by 2 bases and J by 6 bases, with 14 bases between. CDR3 residues: CASSPTGESGQPQHF. The CDR3 DNA, read in part, is TGTGCCAGCTCACCAACTGGGGAAAGCGGTCAGCCC.

With regard to this clone: The read terminates 3 residues before the CDR3 end, so the remaining end is supplied by the germline J gene. The chain uses TRBV20-1 and TRBJ1-1; D unclear. Germline CDR1 is DFQATT and CDR2 is SNEGSKA (reference sequence). The CDR3 runs to 15 residues. With 6 bases removed from V and 0 bases from J, the gap between germline ends came to 17 bases. CDR3 in amino acids: CSAISASTMNTEAFF. CDR3 DNA (partial): TGCAGTGCGATTAGCGCCAGCACCATGAACACTGAA.

As for this clone: The read terminates 3 residues before the CDR3 end, so the remaining end is supplied by the germline J gene. The J gene is TRBJ2-2, the V gene TRBV6-2 or TRBV6-3; D perhaps matches TRBD2 (7 bases). CDR3 length equals 16 residues. V gave up 6 bases and J gave up 4 bases, with 18 bases separating them. Germline lookup yields CDR1 MNHEY and CDR2 SVGEGT. The sequenced part of the CDR3 DNA is TGTGCCAGCAGCCGTTGGGGGGGCCCCCCCACCGGGGAG. Translating it yields CASSRWGGPPTGE. The CDR3 in its entirety is CASSRWGGPPTGELFF.

The DNA read from the CDR3 is TGTGCCAGCAGTGCCTCGCAGGGGAGCTACGAG. Protein sequence: CASSASQGSYE. The whole CDR3 is CASSASQGSYEQYF. The rearrangement joins TRBV2 to TRBJ2-7, with D possibly being TRBD1 (6 bases). With the read ending 3 residues before the CDR3 end, the germline J gene is used to fill in that end. Germline V gene sequence: CDR1 SNHLY, CDR2 FYNNEI. CDR3 length: 14 residues. V gave up 4 bases and J gave up 3 bases, with 13 bases separating them. Full variable domain (rest looked up from reference TRBV2 and TRBJ2-7): EPEVTQTPSHQVTQMGQEVILRCVPISNHLYFYWYRQILGQKVEFLVSFYNNEISEKSEIFDDQFSVERPDGSNFTLKIRSTKLEDSAMYFCASSASQGSYEQYFGPGTRLTVT.

This CDR3 reads CASRHGVNYGYTF. CDR3 DNA, as far as it was read: TGCGCCAGCAGGCACGGGGTTAACTATGGC. V is TRBV5-1 and J is TRBJ1-2, with no clear D. The read terminates 3 residues ahead of where the CDR3 ends, so the germline J gene completes it. The CDR3 contains 13 residues. Between the trimmed V and J ends, which lost 5 bases and 1 base, there was a span of 9 bases. Per germline, CDR1 SGHRS and CDR2 YFSETQ.